The 2 T cell receptor beta chains given below trace back to one sample, sequenced in a study of T cell responses to AZD1222 COVID-19 vaccine. Repertoires were generated with immunoSEQ multiplex PCR, while TCRdb's copy carries only in-frame clones and drops some. The sample has 56,000 or so clones, approximately 85% seen once. The source was peripheral blood, collected on day 0 of AZD1222 vaccination. The source of these receptors is an adult in good health.

The chain is built from TRBV25-1 and TRBJ1-5; the D gene is possibly TRBD1 (5 bases). Germline V gives CDR1 MGHDK, CDR2 SYGVNS. The CDR3 contains 14 residues. The V end lost 5 bases, the J end lost 5 bases, and 13 bases lay between the germline ends. In DNA form, the CDR3 reads TGTGCCAGCAGTCAAACGGGGGGAGATCAGCCCCAGCATTTT. Protein sequence: CASSQTGGDQPQHF.

This chain connects TRBV6-1 to TRBJ2-7, with a weak D call TRBD1 (5 bases). Trimming cost V 0 bases and J 3 bases, with 9 bases left between them. Germline V CDR1 and CDR2: MNHNS, SASEGT. The CDR3 runs 14 residues. CDR3 residues: CASSEARQSYEQYF. As DNA, the CDR3 is TGTGCCAGCAGTGAAGCAAGACAGAGCTACGAGCAGTACTTC.